Listed below are T cell receptor beta chains from one sample, sequenced in a study of blood T cell repertoires in COVID-19. Repertoires were generated with immunoSEQ multiplex PCR, while TCRdb's copy carries only in-frame clones and drops some. The top ten clones hold under 20% of a sample with fewer than 200,000 clones, 70% to 85% of them seen once. Sequencing was carried out using PBMCs or T cells enriched from blood (not recorded which). The receptors originated from a woman in her 70s in a cohort exposed to, infected with or recovered from COVID-19 (not recorded which). Both conserved end residues are part of each CDR3. A D gene is named only where the DNA matches it firmly. The size field is filled for only some rows; it gives once, few, many or a size class.

TRBD1	few	TRBJ1-6	TRBV28	TGTGCCAGCAGGGATAGACAGGGGGCGACCCGTAATTCACCCCTCCACTTT	CASRDRQGATRNSPLHF
.	.	TRBJ2-2	TRBV2	TGTGCCAGCAGTGAAAGTTTCGGGTTCGCGAACACCGGGGAGCTGTTTTTT	CASSESFGFANTGELFF
TRBD2	.	TRBJ2-1	TRBV18	TGTGCCAGCTCACGGACTAGCGACTACAATGAGCAGTTCTTC	CASSRTSDYNEQFF
.	few	TRBJ1-6	TRBV28	TGTGCCAGCAGTTCCCCCTCGACAGGACTCTTCCACTTT	CASSSPSTGLFHF
TRBD2	.	TRBJ2-5	TRBV19	TGTGCCAGTAGTACGGGACTAGCGAGACCCCAAGAGACCCAGTACTTC	CASSTGLARPQETQYF
.	.	TRBJ2-7	TRBV5-1	TGCGCCAGCAGCTTCCAACAGGGTTCAGGGGAGCAGTACTTC	CASSFQQGSGEQYF
.	once	TRBJ2-1	TRBV27	TGTGCCAGCAGTTTGGCGGTCAGCTCCTACAATGAGCAGTTCTTC	CASSLAVSSYNEQFF
.	.	TRBJ2-3	TRBV6-5	TGTGCCAGCAGTTATATGAGGGCAGATACGCAGTATTTT	CASSYMRADTQYF
.	.	TRBJ2-1	TRBV27	TGTGCCAGCAGTTTCTTTGCAACCGGTGAGCAGTTCTTC	CASSFFATGEQFF
.	.	TRBJ1-5	TRBV3-1/TRBV3-2	TGTGCCAGCAGCTCTCCGGGTCAGCCCCAGCATTTT	CASSSPGQPQHF
TRBD2	.	TRBJ2-3	TRBV7-9	TGTGCCAGCAGACCGGGACTAGCGGACAAAACAGATACGCAGTATTTT	CASRPGLADKTDTQYF
.	.	TRBJ1-2	TRBV10-1	TGCGCCAGCAGTGACCGCACAGCCTATGGCTACACCTTC	CASSDRTAYGYTF
.	.	TRBJ2-3	TRBV24-1	TGTGCCACCAGTCCCCTTGCCACCCCGGGGACTAGCACAGATACGCAGTATTTT	CATSPLATPGTSTDTQYF
.	few	TRBJ1-4	TRBV5-1	TGCGCCAGCAGCTTGCAAGGACAAGTTAATGAAAAACTGTTTTTT	CASSLQGQVNEKLFF
TRBD1	.	TRBJ2-2	TRBV28	TGTGCCAGCAGGGACAGGGGGCAGCGAGCCGGGGAGCTGTTTTTT	CASRDRGQRAGELFF
.	few	TRBJ2-5	TRBV2	TGTGCCAGCAGGCCGGGATCGCCTCAAGAGACCCAGTACTTC	CASRPGSPQETQYF
TRBD2	.	TRBJ2-1	TRBV7-6	TGTGCCAGCAGCCCCCGACTAGCGGGGGACTACAATGAGCAGTTCTTC	CASSPRLAGDYNEQFF
.	.	TRBJ1-1	TRBV19	TGTGCCAGTAGTATACGAGGGTTTAACGGTGAAGCTTTCTTT	CASSIRGFNGEAFF
.	.	TRBJ1-3	TRBV7-6	TGTGCCAGCAGCCAACAGGCTCGTGGAAACACCATATATTTT	CASSQQARGNTIYF
.	once	TRBJ2-7	TRBV19	TGTGCCAGTAGTTACAACTACGAGCAGTACTTC	CASSYNYEQYF
TRBD1	.	TRBJ2-7	TRBV3-1/TRBV3-2	TGTGCCAGCAGCCAACAAAACAGGGGGGTTTACTTC	CASSQQNRGVYF
.	.	TRBJ2-7	TRBV3-1/TRBV3-2	TGTGCCAGCAGCCTCGGACACTCCCAGCTCGAGCAGTACTTC	CASSLGHSQLEQYF
TRBD1	few	TRBJ1-2	TRBV5-1	TGCGCCAGCAGCCCTGGGACAGTCTATGGCTACACCTTC	CASSPGTVYGYTF
.	.	TRBJ2-2	TRBV18	TGTGCCAGCTCACTCCAGGTACCGAACACCGGGGAGCTGTTTTTT	CASSLQVPNTGELFF
.	.	TRBJ2-1	TRBV7-2	TGTGCCAGCAGCTTAGACTGGAGCTCCTACAATGAGCAGTTCTTC	CASSLDWSSYNEQFF
TRBD1	.	TRBJ2-7	TRBV19	TGTGCCAGTAGTATCACCGGGACAGGGGGATACGAGCAGTACTTC	CASSITGTGGYEQYF
.	few	TRBJ1-1	TRBV18	TGTGCCAGCTCACCGGTCGTGAGGCCTGAAGCTTTCTTT	CASSPVVRPEAFF
TRBD1	.	TRBJ1-2	TRBV29-1	TGCAGCGCCGGACAGGGCGAGTATGGCTACACCTTC	CSAGQGEYGYTF
TRBD1	.	TRBJ1-6	TRBV10-2	TGCGCCAGCTCGGGACAGGGGAAAGGGAGCTCCTATAATTCACCCCTCCACTTT	CASSGQGKGSSYNSPLHF
TRBD2	.	TRBJ2-3	TRBV27	TGTGCCAGCAGTACAGCGGGAGATGGCACAGATACGCAGTATTTT	CASSTAGDGTDTQYF
.	.	TRBJ2-7	TRBV11-2	TGTGCCAGCAGCCAGGGCGAGAGTTACGAGCAGTACTTC	CASSQGESYEQYF
.	.	TRBJ1-2	TRBV4-2	TGTGCCAGCAGCCAAGAAAGTGTCGGTTTTGCATATGGCTACACCTTC	CASSQESVGFAYGYTF
.	.	TRBJ1-2	TRBV18	TGTGCCAGCTCACCAGGGGCGCAGGACTATGGCTACACCTTC	CASSPGAQDYGYTF
.	.	TRBJ2-1	TRBV5-4	TGTGCCAGCAGCTTGGGGACCTCTTCGAGGGATGAGCAGTTCTTC	CASSLGTSSRDEQFF
TRBD2	few	TRBJ2-2	TRBV19	TGTGCCAGTAAGGGGACTAGAGGGAACACCGGGGAGCTGTTTTTT	CASKGTRGNTGELFF
.	.	TRBJ2-7	TRBV7-8	TGTGCCAGCAGCAGATCGATCCCGCAGTCAACCTACGAGCAGTACTTC	CASSRSIPQSTYEQYF
TRBD2	few	TRBJ2-1	TRBV7-9	TGTGCCAGCACCGAAGGCGGGAGGGCCACCAATGAGCAGTTCTTC	CASTEGGRATNEQFF
.	.	TRBJ2-6	TRBV5-1	TGCGCCAGCTTTTCCGCTGGGGCCAACGTCCTGACTTTC	CASFSAGANVLTF
.	.	TRBJ2-2	TRBV28	TGTGCCAGCAGTTTAAGGGGGTTATTGGAGCTGTTTTTT	CASSLRGLLELFF
.	many	TRBJ1-5	TRBV7-9	TGTGCCAGCAGCAGCGACCAAGGCAATCAGCCCCAGCATTTT	CASSSDQGNQPQHF
TRBD1	.	TRBJ1-4	TRBV27	TGTGCCAGCAGTGTGTCCCCGGGACAGGGGAATGAAAAACTGTTTTTT	CASSVSPGQGNEKLFF
.	once	TRBJ2-6	TRBV7-9	TGTGCCAGCAGACGCGGGACAGTGGGGCCCTCTGGGGCCAACGTCCTGACTTTC	CASRRGTVGPSGANVLTF
.	.	TRBJ1-1	TRBV4-1	TGCGCCAGCAGCCAAGCCCGGGGGTGGGAAGCTTTCTTT	CASSQARGWEAFF
.	.	TRBJ1-5	TRBV6-5	TGTGCCAGCAGTTACTCGTGGGGGGACCAGCCCCAGCATTTT	CASSYSWGDQPQHF